The rows below give T cell receptor beta chains drawn from one sample of a study of identical twins. TCRdb itself ran the 5' RACE reads through MiXCR, one entry per CDR3 protein. The sample contains about 890,000 distinct CDR3 sequences, 9% to 15% of which appear only once. In addition, the sample was reused for a study of yellow fever vaccine responses in identical twins.

Input material: PBMCs. Receptors originate from a woman between 18 and 29 years old in good health. CDR3s include the opening cysteine and the closing phenylalanine or tryptophan. D genes are given only for firm matches. Expanded clones get a size class; other rows say once, few or many, or leave the size out.

D gene	J gene	clone size	V gene	CDR3 DNA	CDR3 protein
NA	TRBJ1-2	many	TRBV20-1	TGCAGTGCGAGACACCAGTTGAGGGGCTACACCTTC	CSARHQLRGYTF
TRBD1	TRBJ1-5	NA	TRBV27	TGTGCCAGCAGTCCCCTCGGACAGGTCAATCAGCCCCAGCATTTT	CASSPLGQVNQPQHF
NA	TRBJ2-3	few	TRBV5-1	TGCGCCAGCAGCTCGCTCCAGAGCGTTCAGTCAGATACGCAGTATTTT	CASSSLQSVQSDTQYF
NA	TRBJ1-2	NA	TRBV28	TGTGCCAGCAGTTCCGATGGTGATGGGGAAGTCTATGGCTACACCTTC	CASSSDGDGEVYGYTF
NA	TRBJ1-2	few	TRBV10-3	TGTGCCATCAAGGAAGACGGGGGGCGGAACTATGGCTACACCTTC	CAIKEDGGRNYGYTF
TRBD1	TRBJ1-2	NA	TRBV12-3/TRBV12-4	TGTGCCAGCAGCAGTTTCCACCCAGGGGGCGTCTATGGCTACACCTTC	CASSSFHPGGVYGYTF
NA	TRBJ2-7	NA	TRBV2	TGTGCCAGCAGTGTAGACGGGGGCTCTAGCTCCTACGAGCAGTACTTC	CASSVDGGSSSYEQYF
NA	TRBJ2-7	few	TRBV15	TGTGCCACCAGCAGAGATCTGGCCTCCTACGAGCAGTACTTC	CATSRDLASYEQYF
TRBD1	TRBJ1-6	many	TRBV5-1	TGCGCCAGCAGGACAGGGCTACAGGCGGATAATTCACCCCTCCACTTT	CASRTGLQADNSPLHF
NA	TRBJ2-2	NA	TRBV4-1	TGCGCCAGCAGCCCCGGGTGGGGTAGGGGCACCGGGGAGCTGTTTTTT	CASSPGWGRGTGELFF
TRBD1	TRBJ2-2	few	TRBV29-1	TGCAGCGTTGACCAGGGGGCTGAATCCGGGGAGCTGTTTTTT	CSVDQGAESGELFF
TRBD1	TRBJ2-3	few	TRBV20-1	TGCAGCTTTGGGGGACAGGGCTCAGATACGCAGTATTTT	CSFGGQGSDTQYF
TRBD2	TRBJ2-3	NA	TRBV9	TGTGCCAGCAGCTCAACTAGCGGGGGGCAGTATTTT	CASSSTSGGQYF
TRBD1	TRBJ2-3	NA	TRBV2	TGTGCCAGCATGAAATGGGGGACAGCCAACACAGATACGCAGTATTTT	CASMKWGTANTDTQYF
TRBD1	TRBJ1-5	few	TRBV16	TGTGCCAGCAGCCATCGGACAGGCCAGGGCAATCAGCCCCAGCATTTT	CASSHRTGQGNQPQHF
NA	TRBJ1-3	few	TRBV7-6	TGTGCCAGCAGCTTAGTGGGGGGTGACGTAAACTCTGGAAACACCATATATTTT	CASSLVGGDVNSGNTIYF